This TCR beta chain was obtained from a study of tumor-infiltrating lymphocytes in primary liver carcinoma. Study observations and caveats: Pairs of tumor regions overlapped more than tumor-adjacent and tumor-blood pairs did.

Germline V gene data show CDR1 as LGHNA and CDR2 as YNFKEQ. With 0 bases removed from V and 6 bases from J, the gap between germline ends came to 17 bases. This CDR3 comprises 16 residues. Worth noting for this clonotype: No antigen is known for it.

Constant-region priming of approximately 0.55 ug total RNA yielded TCR beta cDNA. Three-round nested multiplex PCR performed with slightly modified ARM-PCR produced the TCR beta libraries. Use of TRBV1-TRBV30 forward primers with a C-beta reverse primer characterized the first two PCR rounds, which lasted 10 cycles each. Via MiXCR, TCRdb re-called the multiplex PCR reads, giving one row per CDR3 protein. The data show 55,000 to 65,000 distinct CDR3 sequences, less than 75% seen once. From about 19-30 mg of unsorted bulk tissue, DNA and RNA were co-extracted together. Sampling targeted five separate regions of each tumor, which included the tumor centre. Tumor samples all exceeded 80% viable tumor cells.

Sample: liver tumor tissue from sampling region 2. Sample subset: tumor region T2, inferior pole. The source of this sequence is a man aged 35 to 55 with primary liver carcinoma and hepatitis B virus infection. The chain employs TRBV4-2 and TRBJ1-1, with D maybe TRBD1 (5 bases). CDR3 region: CASSQDRGTGLAEAFF. The CDR3 coding sequence is TGTGCCAGCAGCCAAGATAGGGGCACGGGGCTGGCTGAAGCTTTCTTT.